Below, 21 T cell receptor beta chains from the same sample are listed, as sequenced in a study of blood T cell repertoires in COVID-19 (TCRdb year 2020). The protocol used for the library was the immunoSEQ multiplex PCR assay. As stored in TCRdb, this immuneACCESS dataset retains in-frame rearrangements with V and J assigned. A fraction of the clones does not appear; measured against another copy, unresolved V genes explain less than half of the discrepancy, and the remainder lacks a known reason. The sample data list some 240,000 clones, and 75% to 90% of these were observed just once. The top ten clonotypes cover roughly 12% of the sample. The specimen was peripheral blood. The origin of the receptors is a woman aged 55-75 years with active or convalescent COVID-19.

The V and J genes are TRBV5-1 and TRBJ2-2, with D perhaps TRBD1 (5 bases). There are 16 residues in the CDR3. V was trimmed by 0 bases and J by 0 bases, leaving 9 bases between them. Germline-derived CDR1 and CDR2 are SGHRS and YFSETQ. This CDR3 is CASSLEAGSNTGELFF. Here the CDR3 DNA reads TGCGCCAGCAGCTTGGAGGCAGGGTCGAACACCGGGGAGCTGTTTTTT.

V is TRBV7-2 and J is TRBJ2-2; a weak D match, TRBD2 (5 bases). The V end lost 7 bases, the J end lost 7 bases, and 16 bases lay between the germline ends. This CDR3 contains 14 residues. CDR1 SGHTA and CDR2 FQGNSA come from the germline V gene. The CDR3 loop is CASTAPTDYGELFF. Here the CDR3 DNA reads TGTGCCAGCACGGCTCCTACAGACTACGGGGAGCTGTTTTTT. Full variable domain (outside the CDR3, taken from reference TRBV7-2 and TRBJ2-2): GAGVSQSPSNKVTEKGKDVELRCDPISGHTALYWYRQSLGQGLEFLIYFQGNSAPDKSGLPSDRFSAERTGGSVSTLTIQRTQQEDSAVYLCASTAPTDYGELFFGEGSRLTVL.

With regard to this clone: The sample carries other DNA sequences with the same CDR3. V is TRBV2 and J is TRBJ1-6, with 9 bases aligning to TRBD1. V was pared by 3 bases and J by 7 bases, with 1 base of the junction left unmatched. Germline loops: CDR1 SNHLY, CDR2 FYNNEI. The CDR3 extends over 14 amino acids. The DNA for the CDR3 is TGTGCCAGCAGTGAGACAGGGGGGAATTCACCCCTCCACTTT. Translating it yields CASSETGGNSPLHF.

On this clone itself: Its ends do not fully match the called genes, so a read error is possible. The CDR3 is CASSTETPIGNF. The CDR3 DNA reads TGCGCCAGCAGTACGGAAACCCCAATCGGGAATTTT. This chain joins TRBV10-1 and TRBJ1-5; D is uncertain. CDR1 WNHNN and CDR2 SYGVQD come from the germline V gene (reference sequence). CDR3 length: 12 amino acids.

The CDR3 region is CASSQQQGNTEAFF. CDR3 sequence (DNA): TGTGCCAGCAGCCAACAACAGGGTAACACTGAAGCTTTCTTT. V usage is TRBV3-1 (or the pseudogene TRBV3-2) and J usage is TRBJ1-1; weak D call: TRBD1 (6 bases). Between the trimmed V and J ends, which lost 2 bases and 2 bases, there was a span of 9 bases. Germline V CDR1 and CDR2: LGHDT, YNNKEL (reference sequence). CDR3 length equals 14 residues.

This chain uses TRBV2 with TRBJ2-6; D gene ambiguous. Trimming pared 0 bases from V and 4 bases from J, leaving 4 bases between. Germline V lookup: CDR1 SNHLY, CDR2 FYNNEI. The CDR3 totals 14 residues. The chain's CDR3 is CASSEARGANVLTF. The DNA of the CDR3 is TGTGCCAGCAGTGAAGCGCGGGGGGCCAACGTCCTGACTTTC. The full variable domain, rest sourced from reference TRBV2 and TRBJ2-6, is EPEVTQTPSHQVTQMGQEVILRCVPISNHLYFYWYRQILGQKVEFLVSFYNNEISEKSEIFDDQFSVERPDGSNFTLKIRSTKLEDSAMYFCASSEARGANVLTFGAGSRLTVL.

V usage is TRBV6-4 and J usage is TRBJ1-3; the D is unclear. The ends were cut back, 9 bases at V and 0 bases at J, with 21 bases in the middle. The CDR3 has 17 amino acids. Germline V gene data show CDR1 as MRHNA and CDR2 as SNTAGT. CDR3 sequence reads: CARWPYALNHSGNTIYF. The CDR3 DNA is TGTGCCAGATGGCCGTATGCCTTAAACCACTCTGGAAACACCATATATTTT.

The chain joins TRBV5-1 to TRBJ1-1; TRBD1 matches at 12 bases. This CDR3 spans 15 amino acids. The germline gives CDR1 SGHRS, CDR2 YFSETQ. V trimming: 4 bases; J trimming: 5 bases; junction bases outside the gene matches: 6. The CDR3, as DNA: TGCGCCAGCAGCAGGGGACAGGGGGCGTCAACTGAAGCTTTCTTT. Translated, it gives CASSRGQGASTEAFF.

In regard to this clone: Other DNA sequences within the sample encode an identical CDR3. The gene calls are TRBV9 and TRBJ2-1; no definite D call. From germline, CDR1 is SGDLS and CDR2 YYNGEE. The CDR3 contains 12 residues. V was shortened by 0 bases and J by 8 bases, with 6 bases between the two germline ends. The CDR3 region is CASSVGVDEQFF. In DNA, the CDR3 is TGTGCCAGCAGCGTAGGCGTCGATGAGCAGTTCTTC.

This clone was recorded a few times. The V and J genes are TRBV7-9 and TRBJ2-5; D is possibly TRBD1 (5 bases). CDR3 length: 14 residues. V shed 2 bases and J shed 0 bases, with 7 bases lying between them. Germline CDR1 reads SEHNR; CDR2 reads FQNEAQ (reference sequence). The CDR3 sequence: CASSLRQHQETQYF. The CDR3, as DNA: TGTGCCAGCAGCTTACGACAGCACCAAGAGACCCAGTACTTC.

Regarding this clone: One end of the junction fails to match germline, which may point to a read error. This sequence joins TRBV6-1 and TRBJ2-7; D gene unclear. CDR3 length: 14 amino acids. In germline, CDR1 is MNHNS, CDR2 SASEGT. The CDR3: CASSKAFPSYEQYF. CDR3 DNA: TGTGCCAGCAGTAAAGCCTTCCCCTCCTACGAGCAGTACTTC.

The V gene is TRBV6-1, the J gene TRBJ2-6, with a weak D call TRBD1 (5 bases). CDR3 size: 15 residues. V shed 2 bases and J shed 2 bases, with 7 bases lying between them. Germline V gives CDR1 MNHNS, CDR2 SASEGT. The CDR3 region is CASSEQGTGANVLTF. CDR3 sequence (DNA): TGTGCCAGCAGTGAACAGGGTACTGGGGCCAACGTCCTGACTTTC.

This clone was seen only a few times. The chain links TRBV7-9 to TRBJ2-5; 7 nucleotides agree with TRBD1. The CDR3 covers 16 residues. After removal of 1 base from V and 7 bases from J, the junction contained 12 bases not matched to a gene. Germline V CDR1 and CDR2: SEHNR, FQNEAQ (reference sequence). This chain's CDR3 is CASSLEAGGHWGTQYF. The CDR3 bases are TGTGCCAGCAGCTTAGAGGCAGGGGGTCATTGGGGGACCCAGTACTTC.

V and J are TRBV21-1 and TRBJ1-4; the table's D call, TRBD1, has no DNA check behind it. TRBV21-1 is marked as a pseudogene. The CDR3 loop spans 17 amino acids. CDR3 sequence: CASSKALWRTRNEKLFF. In nucleotides, the CDR3 is TGTGCCAGCAGCAAAGCGCTTTGGCGGACAAGGAATGAAAAACTGTTTTTT.

The J gene is TRBJ1-2, the V gene TRBV28; no clear D. Between the trimmed V and J ends, which lost 4 bases and 5 bases, there was a span of 14 bases. In germline, CDR1 is MDHEN, CDR2 SYDVKM. The CDR3 runs 14 residues. In nucleotides, the CDR3 is TGTGCCAGCAGTTCCGAGGGTAGGTGGTATGGCTACACCTTC. Protein: CASSSEGRWYGYTF.

This sequence joins TRBV19 and TRBJ2-4; tentatively, D is TRBD2 (6 bases). Germline CDR1 and CDR2: LNHDA and SQIVND (reference sequence). This CDR3 has 16 amino acids. Trimming removed 1 base from V and 0 bases from J, with 10 bases in between. CDR3 in amino acids: CASSIGGVLAKNIQYF. The CDR3 DNA sequence: TGTGCCAGTAGTATAGGGGGGGTCTTAGCCAAAAACATTCAGTACTTC.

The rearrangement links TRBV29-1 to TRBJ2-4, with a tentative D call TRBD2 (5 bases). Germline V CDR1 and CDR2: SQVTM, ANQGSEA. V lost 1 base and J lost 4, with 14 bases in between. The CDR3 has 15 amino acids. The CDR3 sequence: CSVEALGRPKNIQYF. The CDR3 DNA sequence: TGCAGCGTTGAAGCTTTAGGGAGACCAAAAAACATTCAGTACTTC.

As concerns this clone: This CDR3 is also generated by other DNA sequences in the sample. The V gene is TRBV30, the J gene TRBJ2-3; D remains ambiguous. V was trimmed by 0 bases and J by 5 bases, leaving 3 bases between them. CDR3 length: 11 amino acids. The germline gives CDR1 GTSNPN, CDR2 SVGIG (reference sequence). CDR3 bases: TGTGCCTGGAGTGTCCGAGATACGCAGTATTTT. Translating it yields CAWSVRDTQYF.

The gene calls are TRBV12-3 or TRBV12-4 and TRBJ2-3; possibly TRBD2 for D (5 bases). V was trimmed by 5 bases and J by 8 bases, leaving 8 bases between them. The CDR3 is 11 residues long. CDR3 sequence (DNA): TGTGCCAGCAGTCGGGCGGGTACGCAGTATTTT. Protein product: CASSRAGTQYF.

This chain uses TRBV19 with TRBJ2-2; possibly TRBD2 for D (5 bases). Germline V gene data show CDR1 as LNHDA and CDR2 as SQIVND (reference sequence). The CDR3 is 16 residues long. V was pared by 10 bases and J by 5 bases, with 23 bases between. The CDR3 loop reads CATLEDPGRITGELFF. Written as DNA, the CDR3 is TGTGCCACCCTTGAGGATCCGGGGAGAATAACCGGGGAGCTGTTTTTT.

The chain carries TRBV5-1 and TRBJ1-1; 7 bases map to TRBD1. Trimming removed 4 bases from V and 2 bases from J; junction bases left unmatched: 5. Germline V CDR1 and CDR2: SGHRS, YFSETQ. This CDR3 comprises 14 residues. This CDR3 is CASSQRQGNTEAFF. The CDR3, as DNA: TGCGCCAGCAGCCAACGACAGGGAAACACTGAAGCTTTCTTT.